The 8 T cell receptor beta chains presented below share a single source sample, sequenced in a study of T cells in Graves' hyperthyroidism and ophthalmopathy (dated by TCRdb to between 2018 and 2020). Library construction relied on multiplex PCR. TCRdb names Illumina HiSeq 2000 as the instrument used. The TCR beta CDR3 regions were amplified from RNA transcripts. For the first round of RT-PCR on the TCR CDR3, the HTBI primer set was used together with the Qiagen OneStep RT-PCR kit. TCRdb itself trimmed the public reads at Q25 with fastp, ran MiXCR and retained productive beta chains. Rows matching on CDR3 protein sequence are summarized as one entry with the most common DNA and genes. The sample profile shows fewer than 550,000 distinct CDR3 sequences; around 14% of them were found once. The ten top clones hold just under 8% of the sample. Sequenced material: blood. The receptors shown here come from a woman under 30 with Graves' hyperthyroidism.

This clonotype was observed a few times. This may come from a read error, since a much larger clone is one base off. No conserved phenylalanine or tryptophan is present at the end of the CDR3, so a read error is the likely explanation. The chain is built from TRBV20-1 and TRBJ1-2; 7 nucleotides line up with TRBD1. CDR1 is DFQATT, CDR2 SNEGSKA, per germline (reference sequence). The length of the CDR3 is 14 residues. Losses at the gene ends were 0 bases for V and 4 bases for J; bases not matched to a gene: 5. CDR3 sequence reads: CSARDVRQGYGYTI. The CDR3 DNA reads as TGCAGTGCTAGAGATGTTCGACAGGGCTATGGCTACACCATC.

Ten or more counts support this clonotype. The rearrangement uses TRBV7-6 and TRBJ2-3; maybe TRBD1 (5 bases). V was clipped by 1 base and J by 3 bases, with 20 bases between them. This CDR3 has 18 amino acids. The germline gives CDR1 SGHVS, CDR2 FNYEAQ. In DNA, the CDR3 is TGTGCCAGCAGCTTAGTAGGAACTGGGGAATCAGGGACAGATACGCAGTATTTT. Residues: CASSLVGTGESGTDTQYF.

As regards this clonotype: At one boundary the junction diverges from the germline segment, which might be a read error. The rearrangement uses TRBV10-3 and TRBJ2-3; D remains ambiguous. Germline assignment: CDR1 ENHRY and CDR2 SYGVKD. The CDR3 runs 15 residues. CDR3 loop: CAISGPAESTDKQFF. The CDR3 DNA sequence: TGTGCCATCAGTGGCCCCGCGGAAAGCACAGATAAGCAGTTTTTT.

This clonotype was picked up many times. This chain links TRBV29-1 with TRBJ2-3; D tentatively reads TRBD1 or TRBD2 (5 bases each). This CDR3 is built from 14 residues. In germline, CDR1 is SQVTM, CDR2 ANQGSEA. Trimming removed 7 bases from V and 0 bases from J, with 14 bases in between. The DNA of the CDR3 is TGCAGCGCAGGTCGGGGCGGTAGCACAGATACGCAGTATTTT. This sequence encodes CSAGRGGSTDTQYF.

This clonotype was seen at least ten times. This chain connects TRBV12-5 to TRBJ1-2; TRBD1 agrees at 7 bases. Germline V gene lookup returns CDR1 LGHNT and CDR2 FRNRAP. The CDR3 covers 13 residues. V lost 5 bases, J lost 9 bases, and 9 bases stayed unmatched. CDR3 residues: CASGPGQVGRYTF. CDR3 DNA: TGTGCTAGTGGTCCAGGACAGGTTGGACGCTACACCTTC.

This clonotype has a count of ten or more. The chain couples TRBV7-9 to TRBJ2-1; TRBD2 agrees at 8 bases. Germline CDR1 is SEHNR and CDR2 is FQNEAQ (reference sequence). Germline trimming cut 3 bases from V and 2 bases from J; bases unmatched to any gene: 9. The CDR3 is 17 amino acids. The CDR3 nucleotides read TGTGCCAGCAGCTTTCCGAGCGGGAGAAGAACCTACAATGAGCAGTTCTTC. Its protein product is CASSFPSGRRTYNEQFF.

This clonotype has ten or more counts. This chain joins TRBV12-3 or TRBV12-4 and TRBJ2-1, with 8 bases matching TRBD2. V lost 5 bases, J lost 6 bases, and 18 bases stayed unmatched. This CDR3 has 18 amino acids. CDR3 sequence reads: CASSLEAAGATLLNEQFF. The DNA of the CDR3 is TGTGCCAGCAGTCTAGAAGCAGCGGGGGCCACCCTCCTCAATGAGCAGTTCTTC.

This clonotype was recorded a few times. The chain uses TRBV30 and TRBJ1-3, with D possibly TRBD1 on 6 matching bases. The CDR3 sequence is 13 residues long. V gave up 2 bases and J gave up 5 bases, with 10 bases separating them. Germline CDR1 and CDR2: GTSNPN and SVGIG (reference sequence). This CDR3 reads CAWSPGERNTIYF. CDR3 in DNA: TGTGCCTGGAGTCCAGGGGAGAGAAACACCATATATTTT.